The next 14 T cell receptor beta chains were all read from a single sample in a study of shared clonotypes between healthy human individuals. Method: immunoSEQ multiplex PCR; TCRdb's copy keeps in-frame clones and lacks some. The table lists around 530,000 clones, around 78% of them singletons. Sequenced: PBMCs. Receptor source: a woman aged 40 to 50 in good health. Some clones in this sample may be carry-over from other donors' samples.

This clone was recorded a few times. The chain joins TRBV30 to TRBJ1-2; D remains unclear. This CDR3 region has 12 residues. Trimming took 2 bases from V and 8 from J, leaving 12 bases between them. Germline V gene lookup returns CDR1 GTSNPN and CDR2 SVGIG (reference sequence). CDR3 loop: CAWSPGKKGYTF. Here the CDR3 DNA reads TGTGCCTGGAGTCCTGGTAAGAAGGGCTACACCTTC.

This chain joins TRBV5-4 and TRBJ2-5; 7 nucleotides line up with TRBD1. CDR1 is SGHNT and CDR2 is YYREEE in the germline V gene (reference sequence). The CDR3 has 16 amino acids. Germline trimming cut 0 bases from V and 0 bases from J; bases unmatched to any gene: 5. The CDR3 reads CASSLGGQSNQETQYF. CDR3 coding DNA: TGTGCCAGCAGCTTGGGGGGACAGTCAAACCAAGAGACCCAGTACTTC.

This clone was seen only a few times. A far larger clone is only one base removed, so a read error is likely. V and J are TRBV2 and TRBJ1-3; D is unclear. V was shortened by 8 bases and J by 0 bases, with 14 bases between the two germline ends. CDR1 is SNHLY, CDR2 FYNNEI, per germline. The CDR3 consists of 15 residues. The CDR3 loop reads CASSSGPSSGNTIYF. Written as DNA, the CDR3 is TGTGCCAGCTCGTCCGGGCCCTCCTCTGGAAACACCATATATTTT.

The chain joins TRBV5-1 to TRBJ1-2; 7 bases match TRBD1. The CDR3 totals 15 residues. Germline loops: CDR1 SGHRS, CDR2 YFSETQ. Losses at the gene ends were 4 bases for V and 1 base for J; bases not matched to a gene: 7. Written as DNA, the CDR3 is TGCGCCAGCAGCCCGGGACAGCCGGGTAACTATGGCTACACCTTC. As protein: CASSPGQPGNYGYTF.

The chain recombines TRBV15 with TRBJ2-2, with a possible D match to TRBD2 (6 bases). The CDR3 sequence is 17 residues long. The V and J ends lost 0 bases and 0 bases respectively, with 11 bases between them. Per germline, CDR1 LNHNV and CDR2 YYDKDF (reference sequence). The CDR3 DNA reads TGTGCCACCAGCAGAGAGGCGGGAACGGCGAACACCGGGGAGCTGTTTTTT. Protein sequence: CATSREAGTANTGELFF.

This clone is a singleton in its sample. The chain recombines TRBV6-1 with TRBJ2-7, with D perhaps matching TRBD1 or TRBD2 (5 bases each). Trimming stripped 6 bases from V and 3 bases from J, with 12 bases between. This CDR3 comprises 13 residues. Germline lookup yields CDR1 MNHNS and CDR2 SASEGT. CDR3 protein: CASSLGTVYEQYF. The CDR3 DNA reads as TGTGCCAGCAGCCTCGGGACGGTCTACGAGCAGTACTTC.

In DNA, the CDR3 is TGTGCCAGCAGCTTATGGCTAGCGGATCAAGAGACCCAGTACTTC. Its translation is CASSLWLADQETQYF. The genes are TRBV13 and TRBJ2-5, with 7 bases aligning to TRBD2. Germline V gene data show CDR1 as PRHDT and CDR2 as FYEKMQ (reference sequence). The CDR3 runs 15 residues. J gave up 2 bases and V 2 bases, and 5 bases lay outside the gene matches.

This sequence joins TRBV18 and TRBJ1-2; D gene uncertain. This CDR3 spans 11 amino acids. The V gene's germline CDR1 is KGHSH and CDR2 LQKENI. Trimming cost V 5 bases and J 6 bases, with 7 bases left between them. CDR3 residues: CASSDIDGYTF. The CDR3, as DNA: TGTGCCAGCTCAGACATCGATGGCTACACCTTC.

This clone turned up a few times. CDR3 in amino acids: CASSSAGSGLVGELFF. The CDR3 DNA reads as TGTGCCAGCAGCTCGGCCGGGTCAGGGTTGGTCGGGGAGCTGTTTTTT. The V and J genes are TRBV5-6 and TRBJ2-2; maybe TRBD1 (5 bases). The V and J ends lost 3 bases and 7 bases respectively, with 19 bases between them. The CDR3 contains 16 residues. The V gene's germline CDR1 is SGHDT and CDR2 YYEEEE.

The J gene is TRBJ2-3, the V gene TRBV25-1; D gene uncertain. CDR3 length: 13 amino acids. CDR1 is MGHDK and CDR2 is SYGVNS in the germline V gene. V shed 5 bases and J shed 5 bases, with 11 bases lying between them. CDR3 region: CASSSWAEDTQYF. CDR3 DNA: TGTGCCAGCAGTAGTTGGGCCGAAGATACGCAGTATTTT.

Only a few counts were recorded for this clone. The DNA for the CDR3 is TGTGCCAGCAGTTCATTGAGCCGGGGCAGCTACAATGAGCAGTTCTTC. This gives the protein CASSSLSRGSYNEQFF. The chain links TRBV27 to TRBJ2-1; D possibly matches TRBD1 or TRBD2 (5 bases each). Between the trimmed V and J ends, which lost 4 bases and 3 bases, there was a span of 16 bases. Germline V CDR1 and CDR2: MNHEY, SMNVEV (reference sequence). The CDR3 consists of 16 residues.

CDR3 protein: CASTPTTSTDTQYF. CDR3 DNA sequence: TGCGCCAGCACCCCCACCACTAGCACAGATACGCAGTATTTT. The V call is TRBV5-1, the J call TRBJ2-3; D uncertain. This CDR3 contains 14 residues. CDR1 is SGHRS, CDR2 YFSETQ, per germline. V dropped 6 bases and J dropped 0 bases, with 11 bases sitting between them. The full variable domain, its missing parts supplied by reference TRBV5-1 and TRBJ2-3, is KAGVTQTPRYLIKTRGQQVTLSCSPISGHRSVSWYQQTPGQGLQFLFEYFSETQRNKGNFPGRFSGRQFSNSRSEMNVSTLELGDSALYLCASTPTTSTDTQYFGPGTRLTVL.

The chain employs TRBV6-5 and TRBJ1-3; D perhaps matches TRBD1 (6 bases). Trimming cost V 10 bases and J 0 bases, with 13 bases left between them. Germline V gene lookup returns CDR1 MNHEY and CDR2 SVGAGI. The CDR3 length is 14 residues. The CDR3, as DNA: TGTGCCACCAAGAAAGGGGGCTCTGGAAACACCATATATTTT. As protein: CATKKGGSGNTIYF.

The chain uses TRBV2 and TRBJ2-7; a possible D gene is TRBD1 (5 bases). V was pared by 8 bases and J by 0 bases, with 17 bases between. The germline CDR1 and CDR2 sequences are SNHLY and FYNNEI. The CDR3 spans 15 residues. The CDR3: CASGDSPSSSYEQYF. In nucleotides, the CDR3 is TGTGCCAGCGGAGACAGTCCTTCGAGCTCCTACGAGCAGTACTTC.